Following are 13 T cell receptor beta chains from one sample sequenced in a study of cytomegalovirus exposure and HLA in healthy donors. The table came from immunoSEQ multiplex PCR; TCRdb's copy has only in-frame clones and leaves some out. The table includes some 130,000 clones, 80% to 90% detected once. Sequenced sample: PBMCs. The receptors shown here come from a woman aged 25 to 45 in good health and CMV-seronegative.

The CDR3 DNA reads TGTGCCAGCAGCCTTCGACAGGGGGCGTCTGGCTACACCTTC. This gives the protein CASSLRQGASGYTF. The chain uses TRBV7-9 and TRBJ1-2; 10 bases agree with TRBD1. J gave up 7 bases and V 5 bases, and 7 bases lay outside the gene matches. CDR1 and CDR2 from the germline V gene are SEHNR and FQNEAQ (reference sequence). This CDR3 comprises 14 residues.

The genes are TRBV18 and TRBJ2-7; maybe TRBD2 (6 bases). V was cut by 3 bases and J by 4 bases, with 13 bases left in between. The CDR3 totals 14 residues. In germline, CDR1 is KGHSH, CDR2 LQKENI. The CDR3 is CASSPFPGEYEQYF. Written as DNA, the CDR3 is TGTGCCAGCTCACCCTTCCCGGGGGAATACGAGCAGTACTTC.

The chain is built from TRBV18 and TRBJ2-5; a weak D match, TRBD1 (5 bases). Germline V gene data show CDR1 as KGHSH and CDR2 as LQKENI. This CDR3 has 14 residues. V dropped 3 bases and J dropped 2 bases, with 10 bases sitting between them. The CDR3 region is CASSPATVQETQYF. CDR3 DNA sequence: TGTGCCAGCTCACCCGCGACAGTACAAGAGACCCAGTACTTC.

In DNA form, the CDR3 reads TGTGCCAGCAGCGCCACTACTGACAGGGCAGGCACCATATATTTT. Translating gives CASSATTDRAGTIYF. V usage is TRBV9 and J usage is TRBJ1-3, with TRBD1 identical over 7 bases. This CDR3 is 15 amino acids long. J lost 9 bases, V lost 3 bases, and 12 bases had no gene match. Germline CDR1 SGDLS, CDR2 YYNGEE.

The chain recombines TRBV6-4 with TRBJ2-1; D is uncertain. Germline V gene lookup returns CDR1 MRHNA and CDR2 SNTAGT. The length of the CDR3 is 14 residues. V lost 6 bases and J lost 6, with 15 bases in between. CDR3 loop: CASREDLGANEQFF. The CDR3 region has the DNA TGTGCCAGCAGAGAAGACCTAGGAGCCAATGAGCAGTTCTTC.

The rearrangement joins TRBV30 to TRBJ1-1; D call uncertain. The CDR3 runs 12 residues. The ends were cut back, 2 bases at V and 7 bases at J, with 11 bases in the middle. Germline CDR1 is GTSNPN and CDR2 is SVGIG (reference sequence). The DNA for the CDR3 is TGTGCCTGGAGTAGGTTGAGGGATGAAGCTTTCTTT. It is translated as CAWSRLRDEAFF.

This clone was found once. The V gene is TRBV5-1, the J gene TRBJ2-3, with TRBD2 matching over 11 bases. This CDR3 contains 16 residues. The germline gives CDR1 SGHRS, CDR2 YFSETQ. Trimming took 4 bases from V and 0 from J; bases not matched to a gene: 4. As DNA, the CDR3 is TGCGCCAGCAGCGCTAGCGGGGGGTCTAGCACAGATACGCAGTATTTT. Translating gives CASSASGGSSTDTQYF.

Here the CDR3 reads CASSPTGVNTEAFF. The CDR3 DNA follows: TGTGCCAGCAGCCCCACAGGGGTGAACACTGAAGCTTTCTTT. The chain has TRBV7-6 and TRBJ1-1; 7 nucleotides agree with TRBD1. Germline V lookup: CDR1 SGHVS, CDR2 FNYEAQ. This CDR3 is 14 amino acids long. V lost 5 bases, J lost 0 bases, and 3 bases stayed unmatched.

The rearrangement joins TRBV9 to TRBJ1-1; no definite D call. Germline V gene sequence: CDR1 SGDLS, CDR2 YYNGEE. V gave up 4 bases and J gave up 5 bases, with 9 bases separating them. This CDR3 is 12 amino acids long. CDR3 sequence (DNA): TGTGCCAGCAGCCCAATACATACTGAAGCTTTCTTT. Protein: CASSPIHTEAFF.

This CDR3 is CASSQERHPRNNEQFF. CDR3 DNA sequence: TGCGCCAGCAGCCAAGAGAGGCACCCCCGAAACAATGAGCAGTTCTTC. This chain uses TRBV4-1 with TRBJ2-1; D gene unclear. The V and J ends lost 0 bases and 5 bases respectively, with 14 bases between them. Germline V gene sequence: CDR1 MGHRA, CDR2 YSYEKL. The CDR3 extends over 16 amino acids.

This clone has just a few counts. The J gene is TRBJ1-2, the V gene TRBV7-2; D remains ambiguous. Germline loops: CDR1 SGHTA, CDR2 FQGNSA. The CDR3 loop spans 13 amino acids. Trimming shortened V by 2 bases and J by 4 bases, and 8 bases separated the two germline ends. The CDR3 DNA is TGTGCCAGCAGCTTATTTCCGAGCTATGGCTACACCTTC. Residues: CASSLFPSYGYTF.

This clone has only a few counts. The V and J genes are TRBV2 and TRBJ1-6; the match to TRBD1 covers 7 bases. Germline lookup yields CDR1 SNHLY and CDR2 FYNNEI. CDR3 length: 16 amino acids. The V gene end was trimmed by 3 bases and the J gene end by 4 bases; junction bases not matched to a gene: 6. The CDR3 region is CASSELLGQYNSPLHF. CDR3 coding DNA: TGTGCCAGCAGTGAGCTTCTGGGACAGTATAATTCACCCCTCCACTTT.

The V and J genes are TRBV25-1 and TRBJ1-3; the D gene is possibly TRBD1 (5 bases). Germline CDR1 MGHDK, CDR2 SYGVNS. The V end was cut by 3 bases, the J end by 0 bases, with 12 bases between. The CDR3 totals 16 residues. CDR3 nucleotide sequence: TGTGCCAGCAGTGACCCGACAGAAACCTCTGGAAACACCATATATTTT. This translates into CASSDPTETSGNTIYF.